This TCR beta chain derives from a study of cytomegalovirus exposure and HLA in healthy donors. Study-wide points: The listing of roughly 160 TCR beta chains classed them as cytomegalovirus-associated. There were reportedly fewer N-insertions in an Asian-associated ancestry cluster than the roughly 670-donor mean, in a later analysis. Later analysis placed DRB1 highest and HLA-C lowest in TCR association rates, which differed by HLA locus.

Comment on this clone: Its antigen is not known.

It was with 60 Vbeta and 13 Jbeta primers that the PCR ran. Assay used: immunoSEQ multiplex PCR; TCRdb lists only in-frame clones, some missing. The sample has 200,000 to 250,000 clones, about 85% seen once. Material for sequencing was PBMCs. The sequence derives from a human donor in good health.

This CDR3 is CASSSLPEADTQYF. The DNA of the CDR3 is TGTGCCAGCAGCTCCCTCCCCGAGGCTGATACGCAGTATTTT. The chain carries TRBV5-5 and TRBJ2-3; D ambiguous. Trimming cost V 3 bases and J 6 bases, with 14 bases left between them. The germline V gene has CDR1 SGHKS and CDR2 YYEKEE (reference sequence). The CDR3 is 14 residues long.